The next 27 T cell receptor beta chains were all read from a single sample in a study of human T cells and chemical hapten exposure. TCRdb reanalysed the RACE reads using MiXCR and keeps one entry per CDR3 protein. The repertoire holds about 61,000 distinct CDR3 sequences, roughly 6.7% seen once, with approximately 1.6% in the top ten. Time point noted: pre-sensitization, week 0. Treatment: therapeutic diphenylcyclopropenone sensitization with weekly scalp DPC. Sample: whole blood, taken in connection with sensitization to the hapten diphenylcyclopropenone (DPC). These TCRs come from a woman aged 25 to 39 with alopecia areata. Some clones in this sample may be carry-over from other donors' samples.

This chain connects TRBV18 to TRBJ1-3; D is perhaps TRBD1 (5 bases). Germline CDR1 and CDR2: KGHSH and LQKENI. The CDR3 covers 14 residues. The V end was cut by 2 bases, the J end by 6 bases, with 11 bases between. The CDR3: CASSPIQGANTIYF. CDR3 DNA sequence: TGTGCCAGCTCACCAATTCAGGGAGCAAACACCATATATTTT.

This clonotype was seen at least ten times. The rearrangement uses TRBV4-1 and TRBJ1-5; no definite D call. The germline V gene has CDR1 MGHRA and CDR2 YSYEKL. V lost 2 bases to trimming and J lost 4 bases, with 12 bases between them. The CDR3 runs 15 residues. The CDR3 DNA reads TGCGCCAGCAGCCAAACTGCCTTTCCGAATCAGCCCCAGCATTTT. This sequence encodes CASSQTAFPNQPQHF.

This clonotype occurred many times. CDR3 region: CASSERSGGLLYGYTF. CDR3 nucleotide sequence: TGTGCCAGCAGTGAACGCTCAGGGGGCCTACTCTATGGCTACACCTTC. V is TRBV6-1 and J is TRBJ1-2; 8 bases map to TRBD1. V dropped 2 bases and J dropped 4; count of bases not matched to a gene: 9. CDR3 length: 16 residues. CDR1 MNHNS and CDR2 SASEGT come from the germline V gene.

As concerns this clonotype: A read error may be the cause here, since a much bigger clone is one base away. V is TRBV5-1 and J is TRBJ2-7; either TRBD1 or TRBD2 may supply D (5 bases each). The CDR3 consists of 17 residues. V lost 4 bases and J 5 bases, leaving 25 bases between the germline ends. Germline assignment: CDR1 SGHRS and CDR2 YFSETQ. CDR3 bases: TGCGCCAGCAGCAAGGAAAGGGGCTTGGGGAGTCCCGACGAGCAGTACTTC. It yields the protein CASSKERGLGSPDEQYF.

This clonotype was seen repeatedly, ten times or more. This chain links TRBV7-9 with TRBJ2-2; D possibly corresponds to TRBD2 (6 bases). This CDR3 contains 13 residues. CDR1 is SEHNR and CDR2 is FQNEAQ in the germline V gene (reference sequence). Trimming removed 6 bases at V and 5 bases at J, with 10 bases between. CDR3 sequence: CASRSGVTGELFF. The CDR3 DNA reads as TGTGCCAGCAGATCGGGGGTTACCGGGGAGCTGTTTTTT.

This clonotype was detected many times. This chain uses TRBV5-1 with TRBJ2-3; no clear D gene. This CDR3 is 16 amino acids long. CDR1 SGHRS and CDR2 YFSETQ come from the germline V gene. V was clipped by 0 bases and J by 2 bases, with 13 bases between them. The CDR3 is CASSLEGLTATDTQYF. The DNA of the CDR3 is TGCGCCAGCAGCTTGGAGGGCCTTACGGCCACAGATACGCAGTATTTT.

The rearrangement uses TRBV5-1 and TRBJ2-3, with 8 bases that match TRBD2. Germline V CDR1 and CDR2: SGHRS, YFSETQ. With V trimmed by 4 bases and J by 0 bases, 10 bases remained unmatched. The length of the CDR3 is 17 residues. As DNA, the CDR3 is TGCGCCAGCAGCCCCCCGGATAGCGGGGAAAGCACAGATACGCAGTATTTT. Translation gives CASSPPDSGESTDTQYF.

In this sample, this clonotype turned up a few times. The rearrangement uses TRBV5-4 and TRBJ1-5, with TRBD1 matching 11 bases. CDR1 SGHNT and CDR2 YYREEE come from the germline V gene (reference sequence). With V trimmed by 2 bases and J by 2 bases, 3 bases remained unmatched. The CDR3 extends over 16 amino acids. CDR3 in DNA: TGTGCCAGCAGCTTAAGGACAGGGGGCCGCAATCAGCCCCAGCATTTT. Translation gives CASSLRTGGRNQPQHF. Full variable domain (rest looked up from reference TRBV5-4 and TRBJ1-5): ETGVTQSPTHLIKTRGQQVTLRCSSQSGHNTVSWYQQALGQGPQFIFQYYREEENGRGNFPPRFSGLQFPNYSSELNVNALELDDSALYLCASSLRTGGRNQPQHFGDGTRLSIL.

Ten or more counts support this clonotype. The chain recombines TRBV10-3 with TRBJ2-4; D might be TRBD1 (6 bases). From germline, CDR1 is ENHRY and CDR2 SYGVKD. With 2 bases removed from V and 7 bases from J, the gap between germline ends came to 18 bases. The CDR3 consists of 16 residues. CDR3 DNA: TGTGCCATCAGTGAGGAACAGGGCCCCAAGAGGAACATTCAGTACTTC. Translation: CAISEEQGPKRNIQYF.

This clonotype was counted ten times or more. V is TRBV20-1 and J is TRBJ2-3; TRBD2 agrees at 7 bases. Per germline, CDR1 DFQATT and CDR2 SNEGSKA (reference sequence). This CDR3 contains 14 residues. Unmatched junction bases numbered 8, after V lost 5 bases and J lost 3 bases. CDR3 DNA: TGCAGTGCTGGTGCTGGCGGGGGAACAGATACGCAGTATTTT. Amino acids: CSAGAGGGTDTQYF.

This clonotype was seen ten or more times. The J gene is TRBJ2-6, the V gene TRBV5-1; D may be TRBD2 (5 bases). Germline loops: CDR1 SGHRS, CDR2 YFSETQ. The CDR3 is 15 amino acids. The V end lost 4 bases, the J end lost 0 bases, and 8 bases lay between the germline ends. CDR3 bases: TGCGCCAGCAGCCTCACTAGCTCTGGGGCCAACGTCCTGACTTTC. This codes for CASSLTSSGANVLTF. The full variable domain, its missing parts supplied by reference TRBV5-1 and TRBJ2-6, is KAGVTQTPRYLIKTRGQQVTLSCSPISGHRSVSWYQQTPGQGLQFLFEYFSETQRNKGNFPGRFSGRQFSNSRSEMNVSTLELGDSALYLCASSLTSSGANVLTFGAGSRLTVL.

This chain links TRBV5-1 with TRBJ2-2, with D perhaps TRBD1 or TRBD2 (5 bases each). The germline CDR1 and CDR2 sequences are SGHRS and YFSETQ. This CDR3 comprises 14 residues. Trimming cost V 1 base and J 7 bases, with 11 bases left between them. The CDR3 DNA reads TGCGCCAGCAGCTTGATCAGGGCGGGCGGGGAGCTGTTTTTT. It translates to CASSLIRAGGELFF.

The rearrangement joins TRBV20-1 to TRBJ2-5, with D tentatively TRBD1 (6 bases). The V gene lost 3 bases and the J gene lost 5 bases, with 19 bases spanning the gap. The CDR3 has 15 residues. Germline-derived CDR1 and CDR2 are DFQATT and SNEGSKA (reference sequence). The CDR3 DNA reads as TGCAGTGCTAGGGACCCAGGGGTCCGGGGCGAGACCCAGTACTTC. Amino acids: CSARDPGVRGETQYF.

This clonotype has ten or more counts. V is TRBV6-6 and J is TRBJ1-5; D may be TRBD1 (6 bases). V lost 4 bases to trimming and J lost 9 bases, with 25 bases between them. CDR1 is MNHNY, CDR2 SVGAGI, per germline (reference sequence). The CDR3 loop spans 17 amino acids. This CDR3 is CASSWDLRGAAGLPQHF. The CDR3, as DNA: TGTGCCAGCAGTTGGGACCTGAGGGGGGCCGCAGGCCTGCCCCAGCATTTT.

This clonotype was counted at least ten times. The chain combines TRBV2 with TRBJ1-5; TRBD1 is a possible D gene (5 bases). The CDR3 consists of 14 residues. Per the germline V gene, CDR1 is SNHLY and CDR2 is FYNNEI. Trimming shortened V by 7 bases and J by 10 bases, and 20 bases separated the two germline ends. CDR3 amino acids: CASTDRDGFQPQHF. CDR3 coding DNA: TGTGCCAGCACCGACCGGGACGGATTTCAACCCCAGCATTTT.

This clonotype was seen repeatedly, ten times or more. The V and J genes are TRBV3-1 and TRBJ2-3; D is unresolved. The length of the CDR3 is 16 residues. CDR1 and CDR2 from the germline V gene are LGHDT and YNNKEL (reference sequence). V lost 4 bases and J 2 bases, leaving 16 bases between the germline ends. CDR3 sequence reads: CASSPDSPGPTDTQYF. The CDR3 DNA is TGTGCCAGCAGCCCAGATAGTCCAGGACCCACAGATACGCAGTATTTT.

A few counts support this clonotype. The chain has TRBV20-1 and TRBJ1-1, with TRBD1 identical over 8 bases. The CDR3 length is 15 residues. CDR1 DFQATT and CDR2 SNEGSKA come from the germline V gene (reference sequence). The junction had 6 bases not matched to a gene; V was cut back by 0 bases and J by 3 bases. This chain's CDR3 is CSARDGYRGDTEAFF. CDR3 nucleotides: TGCAGTGCTAGAGATGGATACAGGGGGGACACTGAAGCTTTCTTT.

V is TRBV7-9 and J is TRBJ2-7; 9 bases match TRBD1. V lost 5 bases to trimming and J lost 1 base; unmatched junction nucleotides: 9. This CDR3 is built from 16 residues. Germline V gene data show CDR1 as SEHNR and CDR2 as FQNEAQ (reference sequence). The CDR3 sequence: CASSAYWTGASYEQYF. CDR3 in DNA: TGTGCCAGCAGCGCGTATTGGACAGGGGCTTCCTACGAGCAGTACTTC.

This clonotype was counted many times. The J gene is TRBJ2-1, the V gene TRBV3-1; TRBD2 matches at 7 bases. CDR3 length: 14 amino acids. Germline trimming cut 5 bases from V and 10 bases from J; bases unmatched to any gene: 11. Germline CDR1 and CDR2: LGHDT and YNNKEL (reference sequence). CDR3 in amino acids: CASSAVWPSGEQFF. DNA for the CDR3: TGTGCCAGCAGCGCAGTTTGGCCTAGCGGAGAGCAGTTCTTC.

The table lists this clonotype with many counts. This rearrangement joins TRBV3-1 to TRBJ2-1, with unresolved D. CDR3 length: 13 residues. Germline CDR1 LGHDT, CDR2 YNNKEL (reference sequence). With 5 bases removed from V and 6 bases from J, the gap between germline ends came to 11 bases. The CDR3 loop is CASSFSGFNEQFF. Here the CDR3 DNA reads TGTGCCAGCAGCTTCTCAGGATTCAATGAGCAGTTCTTC.

This clonotype was picked up many times. The J gene is TRBJ2-7, the V gene TRBV27; either TRBD1 or TRBD2 may fit D (6 bases each). The CDR3 has 12 residues. Trimming removed 6 bases from V and 5 bases from J, with 11 bases in between. Germline V gives CDR1 MNHEY, CDR2 SMNVEV (reference sequence). The CDR3 region has the DNA TGTGCCAGCAGAGGGGGGTTCCACGAGCAGTACTTC. This sequence encodes CASRGGFHEQYF.

V usage is TRBV7-9 and J usage is TRBJ1-4, with unresolved D. This CDR3 comprises 11 residues. CDR1 SEHNR and CDR2 FQNEAQ come from the germline V gene (reference sequence). Trimming left V 5 bases short and J 10 bases short, with 8 bases between. The CDR3 DNA follows: TGTGCCAGCAGCGAAGATGGAAAACTGTTTTTT. Its protein product is CASSEDGKLFF.

In this sample, this clonotype turned up many times. V usage is TRBV6-4 and J usage is TRBJ2-3, with a possible D match to TRBD2 (5 bases). Trimming cost V 6 bases and J 2 bases, with 12 bases left between them. This CDR3 has 14 amino acids. The germline V gene has CDR1 MRHNA and CDR2 SNTAGT. The CDR3 protein is CASRPGLSTDTQYF. CDR3 coding DNA: TGTGCCAGCAGACCCGGACTGTCCACAGATACGCAGTATTTT.

Only a few counts were recorded for this clonotype. The chain is built from TRBV12-3 or TRBV12-4 and TRBJ2-1; 7 bases align to TRBD1. V shed 6 bases and J 7 bases; nucleotides not matched to a gene: 9. The CDR3 is 14 residues long. In nucleotides, the CDR3 is TGTGCCAGCAGCCACCGGGACAGCACGAATGAGCAGTTCTTC. It yields the protein CASSHRDSTNEQFF.

This clonotype was detected ten times or more. The chain combines TRBV18 with TRBJ1-5, with D perhaps matching TRBD1 (5 bases). V gave up 8 bases and J gave up 4 bases, with 12 bases separating them. CDR1 is KGHSH, CDR2 LQKENI, per germline. The CDR3 is made up of 13 amino acids. The chain's CDR3 is CASGDGRNQPQHF. CDR3 nucleotide sequence: TGTGCCAGCGGGGACGGACGTAATCAGCCCCAGCATTTT. Full variable domain (rest looked up from reference TRBV18 and TRBJ1-5): NAGVMQNPRHLVRRRGQEARLRCSPMKGHSHVYWYRQLPEEGLKFMVYLQKENIIDESGMPKERFSAEFPKEGPSILRIQQVVRGDSAAYFCASGDGRNQPQHFGDGTRLSIL.

The chain combines TRBV20-1 with TRBJ1-2; perhaps TRBD1 as D (6 bases). V shed 3 bases and J shed 4 bases, with 9 bases lying between them. The length of the CDR3 is 12 residues. Germline V gene data show CDR1 as DFQATT and CDR2 as SNEGSKA (reference sequence). The CDR3 loop reads CSASGQSYGYTF. The CDR3 nucleotides are TGCAGTGCTAGCGGACAGAGCTATGGCTACACCTTC.

This clonotype showed up many times. The genes are TRBV2 and TRBJ2-1; 9 bases match TRBD2. The V segment lost 10 bases and the J segment 12 bases; nucleotides outside the gene matches: 16. Germline V gene data show CDR1 as SNHLY and CDR2 as FYNNEI. This CDR3 is 14 amino acids long. The CDR3 sequence is CATRGTSGPQRQFF. CDR3 DNA: TGTGCCACCCGAGGAACTAGCGGGCCCCAGAGGCAGTTCTTC.